These T cell receptor beta chains were read from a single sample in a study of shared clonotypes between healthy human individuals. This table comes from immunoSEQ multiplex PCR, and its TCRdb copy is limited to in-frame clones, with some not included. This table has 1 million to 1.3 million clones, 78% appearing once. The sequenced material came from memory CD4+ T cells from PBMCs. The receptors stem from a man younger than 35 in good health. Some clones in this sample may be carry-over from other donors' samples. CDR3s include the opening cysteine and the closing phenylalanine or tryptophan. A D gene is named only where the DNA matches it firmly. Size is stated for part of the rows, as once, few or many counts, or as a class when the clone is expanded.

TRBD1	TRBV9	14	TRBJ2-5	.	TGTGCCAGCAGTAGACAGGGGGTTCAAGAGACCCAGTACTTC	CASSRQGVQETQYF
.	TRBV7-2	13	TRBJ2-5	.	TGTGCCAGCAGCAGACAGGTGCAAGAGACCCAGTACTTC	CASSRQVQETQYF
TRBD1	TRBV29-1	15	TRBJ1-1	many	TGCAGCGTTACAGGGGGCTGGGGGATGAACACTGAAGCTTTCTTT	CSVTGGWGMNTEAFF
.	TRBV4-1	14	TRBJ1-4	.	TGCGCCAGCAGGCAAGGGTTCAGGGGTGAAAAACTGTTTTTT	CASRQGFRGEKLFF
.	TRBV9	17	TRBJ2-2	few	TGTGCCAGCAGCGTAGAGAGGACAGCTGCGAACACCGGGGAGCTGTTTTTT	CASSVERTAANTGELFF
.	TRBV7-2	14	TRBJ2-5	.	TGTGCCAGCAGCTTAGAATGGGGCTCGGAGACCCAGTACTTC	CASSLEWGSETQYF
.	TRBV11-2	13	TRBJ1-2	.	TGTGCCAGCAGCCTGGGGGGCCACTATGGCTACACCTTC	CASSLGGHYGYTF
.	TRBV28	13	TRBJ2-7	.	TGTGCCACCTTATCATCGGGGACCTACGAGCAGTACTTC	CATLSSGTYEQYF
TRBD2	TRBV10-3	17	TRBJ2-2	once	TGTGCCATTTCAACCGGGACTAGCGGGAAGAACACCGGGGAGCTGTTTTTT	CAISTGTSGKNTGELFF
.	TRBV28	13	TRBJ1-2	.	TGTGCCAGCAGGGCCCCAGGGCGCTATGGCTACACCTTC	CASRAPGRYGYTF
.	TRBV10-3	13	TRBJ2-5	.	TGTGCCATCAGTGATTCCAGGCAAGAGACCCAGTACTTC	CAISDSRQETQYF
.	TRBV28	15	TRBJ1-2	.	TGTGCCAGCATGACCTTACAGGGAATCTTCTATGGCTACACCTTC	CASMTLQGIFYGYTF
.	TRBV18	15	TRBJ1-4	.	TGTGCCAGCTCACCACCGTCCGGTCTGAATGAAAAACTGTTTTTT	CASSPPSGLNEKLFF